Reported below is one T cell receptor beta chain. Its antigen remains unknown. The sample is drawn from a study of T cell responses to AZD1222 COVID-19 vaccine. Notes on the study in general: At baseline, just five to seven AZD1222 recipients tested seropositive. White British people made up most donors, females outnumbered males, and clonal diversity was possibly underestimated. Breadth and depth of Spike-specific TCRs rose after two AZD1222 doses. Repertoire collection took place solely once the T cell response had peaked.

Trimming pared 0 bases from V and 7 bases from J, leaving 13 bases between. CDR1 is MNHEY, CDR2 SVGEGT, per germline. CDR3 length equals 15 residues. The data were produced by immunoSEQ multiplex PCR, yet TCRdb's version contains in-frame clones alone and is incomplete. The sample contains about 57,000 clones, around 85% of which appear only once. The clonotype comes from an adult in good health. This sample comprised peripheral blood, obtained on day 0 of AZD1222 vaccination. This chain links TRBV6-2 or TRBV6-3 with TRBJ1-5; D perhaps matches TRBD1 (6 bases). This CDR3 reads CASSYSTGAWQPQHF. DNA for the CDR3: TGTGCCAGCAGTTACTCTACGGGGGCATGGCAGCCCCAGCATTTT.